The 28 T cell receptor beta chains below were found in one sample sequenced in a study of T-cell memory formation after mild COVID-19. Via MiXCR, TCRdb re-called the 5' RACE reads, giving one row per CDR3 protein. The sample contains 150,000 to 200,000 distinct CDR3 sequences, about 15% of which appear only once. Sequenced sample: PBMCs or a T cell subset sorted from them (not recorded which). The receptors originated from an adult woman who had mild COVID-19 (a few samples of this study predate the infection). Cell type and time point are not known.

This clonotype was counted between two and nine times. The V and J genes are TRBV15 and TRBJ2-1; the D is unclear. V lost 1 base and J 6 bases, leaving 7 bases between the germline ends. CDR1 LNHNV and CDR2 YYDKDF come from the germline V gene (reference sequence). CDR3 size: 13 residues. The CDR3: CATSRVRTNEQFF. CDR3 nucleotides: TGTGCCACCAGCAGAGTACGTACCAATGAGCAGTTCTTC.

This sequence joins TRBV5-4 and TRBJ2-3, with D perhaps TRBD2 (6 bases). There are 15 residues in the CDR3. The V end was cut by 2 bases, the J end by 2 bases, with 12 bases between. Germline lookup yields CDR1 SGHNT and CDR2 YYREEE (reference sequence). The CDR3 protein is CASSFGAGFTDTQYF. The CDR3 DNA follows: TGTGCCAGCAGCTTTGGGGCGGGATTCACAGATACGCAGTATTTT.

This clonotype was found a few times. V gene TRBV7-8 combines with J gene TRBJ2-7; 9 nucleotides agree with TRBD2. The CDR3 is 19 amino acids. V lost 3 bases and J lost 0; bases outside the gene matches: 15. Germline values: CDR1 SGHVS, CDR2 FQNEAQ. CDR3 in amino acids: CASSFDTGTSGLPSYEQYF. The CDR3 nucleotides read TGTGCCAGCAGCTTCGATACGGGTACTAGCGGGCTTCCCTCCTACGAGCAGTACTTC. The entire variable domain, with the rest obtained from reference TRBV7-8 and TRBJ2-7, is as follows: GAGVSQSPRYKVAKRGQDVALRCDPISGHVSLFWYQQALGQGPEFLTYFQNEAQLDKSGLPSDRFFAERPEGSVSTLKIQRTQQEDSAVYLCASSFDTGTSGLPSYEQYFGPGTRLTVT.

This clonotype has just a few counts. The gene calls are TRBV4-3 and TRBJ2-1; D ambiguous. The V end was cut by 0 bases, the J end by 4 bases, with 10 bases between. The CDR3 length is 15 residues. CDR1 LGHNA and CDR2 YSLEER come from the germline V gene. This CDR3 reads CASSQDSYTYNEQFF. The CDR3 region has the DNA TGCGCCAGCAGCCAAGATAGCTATACTTACAATGAGCAGTTCTTC.

The rearrangement joins TRBV5-1 to TRBJ2-7, with 8 bases fitting TRBD2. This CDR3 contains 13 residues. The germline gives CDR1 SGHRS, CDR2 YFSETQ. The V gene end was trimmed by 0 bases and the J gene end by 6 bases; junction bases not matched to a gene: 2. This CDR3 reads CASSLEAGVEQYF. The CDR3, as DNA: TGCGCCAGCAGCTTGGAAGCGGGAGTCGAGCAGTACTTC. The whole variable domain, filled in from reference TRBV5-1 and TRBJ2-7, reads KAGVTQTPRYLIKTRGQQVTLSCSPISGHRSVSWYQQTPGQGLQFLFEYFSETQRNKGNFPGRFSGRQFSNSRSEMNVSTLELGDSALYLCASSLEAGVEQYFGPGTRLTVT.

This clonotype was detected ten times or more. The V call is TRBV9, the J call TRBJ2-3, with 10 bases aligning to TRBD2. With 4 bases clipped from V and 4 bases from J, the junction kept 6 bases outside the gene matches. Germline values: CDR1 SGDLS, CDR2 YYNGEE. The CDR3 has 15 amino acids. CDR3 DNA sequence: TGTGCCAGCAGCCGGGTAGCGGGGGGAGCAGATACGCAGTATTTT. This sequence encodes CASSRVAGGADTQYF. The whole variable domain, remainder taken from reference TRBV9 and TRBJ2-3, is DSGVTQTPKHLITATGQRVTLRCSPRSGDLSVYWYQQSLDQGLQFLIQYYNGEERAKGNILERFSAQQFPDLHSELNLSSLELGDSALYFCASSRVAGGADTQYFGPGTRLTVL.

V is TRBV7-6 and J is TRBJ2-7, with a tentative D call TRBD1 (5 bases). The CDR3 has 13 amino acids. Trimming stripped 6 bases from V and 3 bases from J, with 12 bases between. CDR1 is SGHVS and CDR2 is FNYEAQ in the germline V gene. The CDR3 DNA reads TGTGCCAGCAGTGGCAGGGAAGACTACGAGCAGTACTTC. This sequence encodes CASSGREDYEQYF.

This chain connects TRBV5-1 to TRBJ2-2; the D gene is possibly TRBD2 (6 bases). CDR3 size: 16 residues. Germline V gives CDR1 SGHRS, CDR2 YFSETQ. The V and J ends lost 4 bases and 2 bases respectively, with 15 bases between them. DNA of the CDR3: TGCGCCAGCAGCCGTACTAGCTGGATAAACACCGGGGAGCTGTTTTTT. The encoded protein is CASSRTSWINTGELFF.

This clonotype was seen a handful of times. The chain links TRBV4-3 to TRBJ2-7; D possibly uses TRBD1 or TRBD2 (5 bases each). The germline V gene has CDR1 LGHNA and CDR2 YSLEER. V was shortened by 0 bases and J by 5 bases, with 14 bases between the two germline ends. There are 15 residues in the CDR3. The CDR3, as DNA: TGCGCCAGCAGCCAAGATCAGGGAGCCTGGAACGAGCAGTACTTC. Translating gives CASSQDQGAWNEQYF.

The rearrangement joins TRBV30 to TRBJ2-7; no firm D call. Germline V gene sequence: CDR1 GTSNPN, CDR2 SVGIG (reference sequence). CDR3 size: 13 residues. V was trimmed by 5 bases and J by 0 bases, leaving 11 bases between them. The CDR3: CAWGDLNSYEQYF. CDR3 nucleotides: TGTGCCTGGGGGGATCTTAACTCCTACGAGCAGTACTTC.

This clonotype occurred a few times. The V and J genes are TRBV30 and TRBJ2-1, with TRBD2 identical over 7 bases. The CDR3 extends over 15 amino acids. Losses at the gene ends were 0 bases for V and 8 bases for J; bases not matched to a gene: 10. The germline V gene has CDR1 GTSNPN and CDR2 SVGIG (reference sequence). The CDR3 nucleotides are TGTGCCTGGAGTGTAGCGAGCGGGATAGGGGATGAGCAGTTCTTC. Translating gives CAWSVASGIGDEQFF.

This chain links TRBV6-6 with TRBJ1-3, with 7 positions matching TRBD1. The germline V gene encodes CDR1 MNHNY and CDR2 SVGAGI (reference sequence). This CDR3 contains 14 residues. The J segment lost 2 bases and the V segment lost 6 bases, leaving 4 bases of the junction unmatched. The CDR3 reads CASRRQGAGNTIYF. The CDR3 bases are TGTGCCAGCAGACGACAGGGAGCTGGAAACACCATATATTTT.

The V gene is TRBV10-3, the J gene TRBJ2-7; D might be TRBD2 (5 bases). The CDR3 is 17 residues long. Germline CDR1 reads ENHRY; CDR2 reads SYGVKD. V was trimmed by 2 bases and J by 0 bases, leaving 17 bases between them. The CDR3 coding sequence is TGTGCCATCAGTGAGGGGAGTAGCCTAGAGTACTCCTACGAGCAGTACTTC. The encoded protein is CAISEGSSLEYSYEQYF.

This rearrangement joins TRBV6-5 to TRBJ1-1; D is ambiguous. The V end lost 6 bases, the J end lost 0 bases, and 8 bases lay between the germline ends. This CDR3 is 13 amino acids long. Germline V lookup: CDR1 MNHEY, CDR2 SVGAGI. The DNA for the CDR3 is TGTGCCAGCAGAAAGGGTCTGAACACTGAAGCTTTCTTT. Protein: CASRKGLNTEAFF.

V is TRBV21-1 and J is TRBJ1-2; the table's D gene call, TRBD1, was not cross checked with the DNA. TRBV21-1 is classified as a pseudogene. The CDR3 totals 16 residues. CDR3 in DNA: TGTGCCAGCAGCAAAGCCGGGACAGAAAAGAACTATGGCTACACCTTC. Amino acid sequence: CASSKAGTEKNYGYTF.

The chain links TRBV4-1 to TRBJ2-7; TRBD1 matches at 10 bases. The germline V gene encodes CDR1 MGHRA and CDR2 YSYEKL. CDR3 length equals 15 residues. The V segment lost 3 bases and the J segment 2 bases; nucleotides outside the gene matches: 4. The CDR3 region is CASSHPGTGAYEQYF. CDR3 nucleotide sequence: TGCGCCAGCAGCCACCCCGGGACAGGGGCCTACGAGCAGTACTTC.

V gene TRBV6-6 combines with J gene TRBJ1-2; 11 bases fit TRBD1. Trimming removed 6 bases from V and 1 base from J; junction bases left unmatched: 7. Germline CDR1 is MNHNY and CDR2 is SVGAGI (reference sequence). CDR3 length: 16 residues. The CDR3 nucleotides read TGTGCCAGCAGACACGGACAGGGGGCTCTTAACTATGGCTACACCTTC. It specifies CASRHGQGALNYGYTF.

The table lists this clonotype with a few counts. The chain links TRBV19 to TRBJ2-5; 7 nucleotides align to TRBD1. The CDR3 loop spans 14 amino acids. CDR1 and CDR2 from the germline V gene are LNHDA and SQIVND (reference sequence). The J segment lost 5 bases and the V segment lost 4 bases, leaving 7 bases of the junction unmatched. Written as DNA, the CDR3 is TGTGCCAGTAGTAAACAGGGGCGCAGGGAGACCCAGTACTTC. It specifies CASSKQGRRETQYF.

This clonotype occurred a few times. The V call is TRBV9, the J call TRBJ1-2, with D maybe TRBD1 (5 bases). Trimming shortened V by 0 bases and J by 3 bases, and 9 bases separated the two germline ends. This CDR3 is 14 amino acids long. Germline CDR1 is SGDLS and CDR2 is YYNGEE. The CDR3, as DNA: TGTGCCAGCAGCGTAGAACCGGGGCACTATGGCTACACCTTC. Translated: CASSVEPGHYGYTF. The variable domain in full, with the rest retrieved from reference TRBV9 and TRBJ1-2, is DSGVTQTPKHLITATGQRVTLRCSPRSGDLSVYWYQQSLDQGLQFLIQYYNGEERAKGNILERFSAQQFPDLHSELNLSSLELGDSALYFCASSVEPGHYGYTFGSGTRLTVV.

This clonotype was found many times. The rearrangement links TRBV5-5 to TRBJ2-1, with TRBD1 matching over 9 bases. CDR3 size: 15 residues. Trimming cost V 0 bases and J 4 bases; bases outside gene matches: 2. Looked up from germline, CDR1 is SGHKS and CDR2 is YYEKEE (reference sequence). CDR3 bases: TGTGCCAGCAGCTTGGAGGGACAGGGATACAATGAGCAGTTCTTC. Amino acid sequence: CASSLEGQGYNEQFF.

This chain links TRBV5-1 with TRBJ2-3; the match to TRBD2 covers 7 bases. The germline V gene has CDR1 SGHRS and CDR2 YFSETQ. This CDR3 contains 17 residues. The trim removed 0 bases at V and 3 bases at J, leaving 10 bases unmatched. This CDR3 reads CASSLEGRRGWTDTQYF. CDR3 in DNA: TGCGCCAGCAGCTTGGAGGGAAGGCGGGGGTGGACAGATACGCAGTATTTT.

This clonotype was observed a handful of times. This chain joins TRBV20-1 and TRBJ1-2, with D unresolved. Germline loops: CDR1 DFQATT, CDR2 SNEGSKA (reference sequence). V lost 6 bases to trimming and J lost 4 bases, with 15 bases between them. The CDR3 consists of 13 residues. CDR3 nucleotides: TGCAGTGCCCGCATAGGGCGGCCCTATGGCTACACCTTC. Residues: CSARIGRPYGYTF.

This clonotype was recorded a few times. V is TRBV6-2 or TRBV6-3 and J is TRBJ2-1; 16 bases map to TRBD2. This CDR3 has 18 amino acids. Losses at the gene ends were 5 bases for V and 7 bases for J; bases not matched to a gene: 11. Germline values: CDR1 MNHEY, CDR2 SVGEGT. CDR3: CASSQPGLAGGPMNEQFF. CDR3 nucleotide sequence: TGTGCCAGCAGTCAACCGGGACTAGCGGGAGGGCCCATGAATGAGCAGTTCTTC.

This clonotype was recorded a few times. The chain couples TRBV7-2 to TRBJ1-6; D unclear. Germline V CDR1 and CDR2: SGHTA, FQGNSA. V lost 3 bases and J 0 bases, leaving 6 bases between the germline ends. This CDR3 has 15 residues. The CDR3 sequence is CASSFGSSYNSPLHF. DNA of the CDR3: TGTGCCAGCAGCTTTGGGAGCTCCTATAATTCACCCCTCCACTTT.

This clonotype came up a few times. The chain couples TRBV2 to TRBJ2-7; 9 bases agree with TRBD1. The CDR3 runs to 16 residues. The V gene end was trimmed by 5 bases and the J gene end by 0 bases; junction bases not matched to a gene: 8. Germline assignment: CDR1 SNHLY and CDR2 FYNNEI. In DNA, the CDR3 is TGTGCCAGCAGTTTACAGGGGGCGATGATCTCCTACGAGCAGTACTTC. Translating gives CASSLQGAMISYEQYF.

This clonotype has just one count. The chain uses TRBV3-1 and TRBJ2-7; 7 bases are shared with TRBD2. V trimming: 5 bases; J trimming: 4 bases; junction bases outside the gene matches: 11. In germline, CDR1 is LGHDT, CDR2 YNNKEL (reference sequence). The CDR3 loop spans 15 amino acids. The CDR3 loop is CASSSGSGLGYEQYF. The CDR3 DNA sequence: TGTGCCAGCAGCTCCGGTAGCGGGTTAGGGTACGAGCAGTACTTC.

This clonotype has a handful of counts. The chain has TRBV11-2 and TRBJ2-1; D perhaps matches TRBD2 (6 bases). Trimming cost V 4 bases and J 10 bases, with 11 bases left between them. CDR3 length: 12 residues. In germline, CDR1 is SGHAT, CDR2 FQNNGV. The CDR3 DNA reads TGTGCCAGCAGCTCTACTAGCCTCGAGCAGTTCTTC. As protein: CASSSTSLEQFF.

This chain connects TRBV27 to TRBJ2-1, with TRBD1 matching 8 bases. V shed 7 bases and J 7 bases; nucleotides not matched to a gene: 12. The germline CDR1 and CDR2 sequences are MNHEY and SMNVEV (reference sequence). There are 15 residues in the CDR3. In nucleotides, the CDR3 is TGTGCCAGCACCCAAGGACAGGGTCTACTGAATGAGCAGTTCTTC. It codes for CASTQGQGLLNEQFF.